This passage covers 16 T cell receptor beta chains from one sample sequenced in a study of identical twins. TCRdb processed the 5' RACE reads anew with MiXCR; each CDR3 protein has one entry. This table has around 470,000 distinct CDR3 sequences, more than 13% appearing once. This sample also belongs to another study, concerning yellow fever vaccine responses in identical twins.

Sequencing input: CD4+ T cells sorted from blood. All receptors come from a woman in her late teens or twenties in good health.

CDR3 amino acids: CASSLIGALNTEAFF. As DNA, the CDR3 is TGTGCCAGCAGTTTAATCGGGGCTTTGAACACTGAAGCTTTCTTT. V and J are TRBV27 and TRBJ1-1, with D maybe TRBD1 (5 bases). Germline V gene data show CDR1 as MNHEY and CDR2 as SMNVEV (reference sequence). The V end lost 2 bases, the J end lost 0 bases, and 10 bases lay between the germline ends. This CDR3 comprises 15 residues.

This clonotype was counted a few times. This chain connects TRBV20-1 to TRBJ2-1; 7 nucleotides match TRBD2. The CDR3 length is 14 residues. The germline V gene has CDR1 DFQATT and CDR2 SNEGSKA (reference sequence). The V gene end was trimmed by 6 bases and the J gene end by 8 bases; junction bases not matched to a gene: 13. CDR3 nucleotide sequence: TGCAGTGCCCAAGATGAGGCGGGAGTGTATGAGCAGTTCTTC. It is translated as CSAQDEAGVYEQFF.

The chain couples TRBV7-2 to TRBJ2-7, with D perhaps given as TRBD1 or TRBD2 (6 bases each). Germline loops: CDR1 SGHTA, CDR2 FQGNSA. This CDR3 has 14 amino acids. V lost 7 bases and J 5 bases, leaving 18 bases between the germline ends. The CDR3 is CASNPGGGSHEQYF. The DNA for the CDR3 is TGTGCCAGCAACCCTGGAGGGGGGTCCCACGAGCAGTACTTC.

The CDR3 is CASSQLYRQTGIGEQYF. The CDR3, as DNA: TGTGCCAGCAGCCAACTTTATCGTCAGACAGGGATAGGCGAGCAGTACTTC. The rearrangement links TRBV3-1 to TRBJ2-7, with 7 bases that match TRBD1. The J segment lost 6 bases and the V segment lost 2 bases, leaving 16 bases of the junction unmatched. Germline V CDR1 and CDR2: LGHDT, YNNKEL (reference sequence). The CDR3 loop spans 17 amino acids.

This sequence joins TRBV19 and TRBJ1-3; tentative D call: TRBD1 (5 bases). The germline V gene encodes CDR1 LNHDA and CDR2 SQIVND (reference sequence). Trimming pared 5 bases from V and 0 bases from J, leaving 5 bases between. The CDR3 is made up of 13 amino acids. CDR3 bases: TGTGCCAGTAGTGGGACCTCTGGAAACACCATATATTTT. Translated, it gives CASSGTSGNTIYF.

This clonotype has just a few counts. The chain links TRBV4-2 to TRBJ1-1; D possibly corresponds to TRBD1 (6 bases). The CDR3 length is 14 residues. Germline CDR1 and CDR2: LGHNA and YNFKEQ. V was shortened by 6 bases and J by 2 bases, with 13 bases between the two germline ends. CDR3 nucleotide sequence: TGTGCCAGCAGTCGGGACACAGGCAACACTGAAGCTTTCTTT. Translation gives CASSRDTGNTEAFF.

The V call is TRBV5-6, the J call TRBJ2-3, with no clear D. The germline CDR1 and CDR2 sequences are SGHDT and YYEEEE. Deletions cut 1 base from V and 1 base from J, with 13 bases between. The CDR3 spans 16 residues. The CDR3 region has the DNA TGTGCCAGCAGCTTGCGTCCCACAACTGGCACAGATACGCAGTATTTT. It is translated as CASSLRPTTGTDTQYF.

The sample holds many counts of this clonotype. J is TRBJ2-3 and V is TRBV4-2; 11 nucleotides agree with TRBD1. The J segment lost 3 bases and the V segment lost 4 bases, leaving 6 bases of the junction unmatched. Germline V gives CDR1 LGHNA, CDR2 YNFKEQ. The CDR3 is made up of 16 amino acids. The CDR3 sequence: CASSRGQGANTDTQYF. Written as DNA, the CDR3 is TGTGCCAGCAGCCGCGGACAGGGGGCGAATACAGATACGCAGTATTTT.

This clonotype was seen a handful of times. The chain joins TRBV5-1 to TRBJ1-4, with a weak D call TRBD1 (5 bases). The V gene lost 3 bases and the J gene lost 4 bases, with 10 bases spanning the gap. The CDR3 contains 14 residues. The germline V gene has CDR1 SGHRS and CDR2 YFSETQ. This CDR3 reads CASSWQGINEKLFF. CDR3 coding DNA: TGCGCCAGCAGCTGGCAGGGAATTAATGAAAAACTGTTTTTT.

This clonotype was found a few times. CDR3: CASSGGVSGGSYNEQFF. The CDR3 nucleotides read TGTGCCAGCAGCGGAGGGGTTAGCGGGGGCTCCTACAATGAGCAGTTCTTC. V gene TRBV9 combines with J gene TRBJ2-1; 9 bases are shared with TRBD2. Trimming took 3 bases from V and 0 from J; bases not matched to a gene: 7. The length of the CDR3 is 17 residues. The germline V gene encodes CDR1 SGDLS and CDR2 YYNGEE.

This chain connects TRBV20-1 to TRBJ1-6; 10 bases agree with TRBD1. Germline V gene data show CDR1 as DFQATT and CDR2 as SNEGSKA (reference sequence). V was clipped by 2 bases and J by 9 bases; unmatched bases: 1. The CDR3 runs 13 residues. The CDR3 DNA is TGCAGTGCTAGAAGGGACAGGGGTTCACCCCTCCACTTT. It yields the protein CSARRDRGSPLHF.

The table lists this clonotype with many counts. The chain's CDR3 is CSAPRDRSYGYTF. CDR3 DNA sequence: TGCAGTGCGCCCAGGGATAGGAGCTATGGCTACACCTTC. The gene calls are TRBV20-1 and TRBJ1-2; TRBD1 is a possible D gene (5 bases). This CDR3 contains 13 residues. Trimming took 6 bases from V and 4 from J, leaving 15 bases between them. Germline-derived CDR1 and CDR2 are DFQATT and SNEGSKA (reference sequence).

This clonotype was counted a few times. CDR3 residues: CASSPMGVLGNYGYTF. The CDR3 DNA is TGTGCCAGCAGCCCCATGGGGGTCCTCGGCAACTATGGCTACACCTTC. V gene TRBV14 combines with J gene TRBJ1-2; D may be TRBD1 (5 bases). There are 16 residues in the CDR3. The V gene lost 4 bases and the J gene lost 2 bases, with 17 bases spanning the gap. Looked up from germline, CDR1 is SGHDN and CDR2 is FVKESK.

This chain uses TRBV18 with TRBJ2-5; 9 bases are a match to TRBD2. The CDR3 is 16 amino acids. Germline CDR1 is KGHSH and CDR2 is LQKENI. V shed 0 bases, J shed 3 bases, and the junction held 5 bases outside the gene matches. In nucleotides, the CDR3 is TGTGCCAGCTCACCACCGAGCGGGGGGCCAAAAGAGACCCAGTACTTC. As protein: CASSPPSGGPKETQYF.

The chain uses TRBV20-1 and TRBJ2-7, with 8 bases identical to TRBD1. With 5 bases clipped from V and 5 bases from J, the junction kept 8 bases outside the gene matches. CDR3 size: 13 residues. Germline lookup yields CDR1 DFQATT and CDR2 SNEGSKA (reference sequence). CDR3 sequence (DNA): TGCAGTGCTCGGCCGGGACAGGTCAACGAGCAGTACTTC. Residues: CSARPGQVNEQYF.

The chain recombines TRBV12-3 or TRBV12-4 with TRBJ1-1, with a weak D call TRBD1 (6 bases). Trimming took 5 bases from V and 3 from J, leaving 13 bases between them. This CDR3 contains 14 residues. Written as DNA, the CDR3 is TGTGCCAGCAGTGTTACAGGGCGGGACACTGAAGCTTTCTTT. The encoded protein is CASSVTGRDTEAFF.